The 25 T cell receptor beta chains reported below all come from one sample, sequenced in a study of blood T cell repertoires in COVID-19. Assay used: immunoSEQ multiplex PCR; TCRdb lists only in-frame clones, some missing. The sample holds hundreds of thousands of clones, roughly 86% seen once. The sample comprised peripheral blood. The receptors shown here come from a man aged 70 or older with acute or convalescent COVID-19.

The chain has TRBV24-1 and TRBJ2-3; TRBD1 agrees at 8 bases. This CDR3 region has 17 residues. The germline V gene has CDR1 KGHDR and CDR2 SFDVKD. V dropped 4 bases and J dropped 5; count of bases not matched to a gene: 13. CDR3 in DNA: TGTGCCACCAGTGACACAGCCAGGGGGCGCGGTAGAGATACGCAGTATTTT. This codes for CATSDTARGRGRDTQYF.

There are a few counts of this clone. The chain couples TRBV30 to TRBJ2-2; TRBD1 is a possible D gene (5 bases). Per germline, CDR1 GTSNPN and CDR2 SVGIG (reference sequence). The CDR3 consists of 13 residues. V was shortened by 8 bases and J by 3 bases, with 13 bases between the two germline ends. The CDR3 nucleotides are TGTGCCCTACAGGTATCATACACCGGGGAGCTGTTTTTT. Translated, it gives CALQVSYTGELFF. Together with reference TRBV30 and TRBJ2-2, the CDR3 gives the full variable domain: SQTIHQWPATLVQPVGSPLSLECTVEGTSNPNLYWYRQAAGRGLQLLFYSVGIGQISSEVPQNLSASRPQDRQFILSSKKLLLSDSGFYLCALQVSYTGELFFGEGSRLTVL.

This clone has just a few counts. The V and J genes are TRBV12-3 or TRBV12-4 and TRBJ2-1; the D is unclear. The CDR3 length is 13 residues. V shed 3 bases and J shed 11 bases, with 14 bases lying between them. CDR3 bases: TGTGCCAGCAGTTTCCCAGCCCAAACTAAGCAGTTCTTC. This codes for CASSFPAQTKQFF.

This clone was observed a single time. This CDR3 reads CASAGPVDGYTF. The CDR3 DNA sequence: TGTGCCAGCGCTGGGCCGGTGGATGGCTACACCTTC. V is TRBV6-1 and J is TRBJ1-2; D not certain. The V end was cut by 8 bases, the J end by 6 bases, with 13 bases between. The CDR3 is made up of 12 amino acids. Germline assignment: CDR1 MNHNS and CDR2 SASEGT.

This clone was counted once. The chain couples TRBV5-1 to TRBJ2-3; 7 positions agree with TRBD2. V lost 6 bases, J lost 0 bases, and 10 bases stayed unmatched. In germline, CDR1 is SGHRS, CDR2 YFSETQ. CDR3 length: 16 residues. The CDR3, as DNA: TGCGCCAGCACCCCCCTAGCGGTGGCTAGCACAGATACGCAGTATTTT. Protein: CASTPLAVASTDTQYF.

This clone was seen a handful of times. The chain joins TRBV21-1 to TRBJ2-7; TRBD2, the D gene given by the table, was not confirmed from the DNA. TRBV21-1 is a documented pseudogene. This CDR3 comprises 12 residues. In DNA form, the CDR3 reads TGTGCCAGCAGCAAATCCGATCGGGAGCAGTACTTC. It encodes CASSKSDREQYF.

This clone was seen once. V is TRBV25-1 and J is TRBJ1-5, with unresolved D. The CDR3 consists of 17 residues. Germline V gene sequence: CDR1 MGHDK, CDR2 SYGVNS. V gave up 1 base and J gave up 6 bases, with 19 bases separating them. The CDR3 is CASSESGGWEAGQPQHF. In DNA, the CDR3 is TGTGCCAGCAGTGAATCGGGAGGGTGGGAGGCCGGTCAGCCCCAGCATTTT.

The V and J genes are TRBV9 and TRBJ2-7; 7 nucleotides agree with TRBD1. CDR3 size: 14 residues. With V trimmed by 0 bases and J by 2 bases, 2 bases remained unmatched. Germline CDR1 reads SGDLS; CDR2 reads YYNGEE. Here the CDR3 DNA reads TGTGCCAGCAGCGTAGACAGGGGAACCTACGAGCAGTACTTC. The encoded protein is CASSVDRGTYEQYF.

V usage is TRBV18 and J usage is TRBJ2-5; 7 positions match TRBD1. V lost 4 bases to trimming and J lost 1 base; unmatched junction nucleotides: 3. CDR3 size: 14 residues. In germline, CDR1 is KGHSH, CDR2 LQKENI. CDR3 residues: CASSRGQVQETQYF. Here the CDR3 DNA reads TGTGCCAGCTCACGAGGACAGGTCCAAGAGACCCAGTACTTC.

The chain is built from TRBV7-9 and TRBJ2-3, with D possibly TRBD1 on 5 matching bases. Between the trimmed V and J ends, which lost 4 bases and 0 bases, there was a span of 11 bases. The CDR3 totals 15 residues. Germline CDR1 is SEHNR and CDR2 is FQNEAQ (reference sequence). The CDR3 protein is CASSSPPGSTDTQYF. In DNA form, the CDR3 reads TGTGCCAGCAGCTCGCCCCCAGGGAGCACAGATACGCAGTATTTT.

The chain joins TRBV5-6 to TRBJ1-5; possible D gene TRBD1, 5 bases. V shed 1 base and J shed 0 bases, with 5 bases lying between them. The CDR3 has 14 amino acids. Germline CDR1 and CDR2: SGHDT and YYEEEE. The CDR3 coding sequence is TGTGCCAGCAGCTTGACAGGTAGCAATCAGCCCCAGCATTTT. Encoded protein: CASSLTGSNQPQHF. The whole variable domain, filled in from reference TRBV5-6 and TRBJ1-5, reads DAGVTQSPTHLIKTRGQQVTLRCSPKSGHDTVSWYQQALGQGPQFIFQYYEEEERQRGNFPDRFSGHQFPNYSSELNVNALLLGDSALYLCASSLTGSNQPQHFGDGTRLSIL.

The chain combines TRBV29-1 with TRBJ2-1, with unresolved D. Germline V gene data show CDR1 as SQVTM and CDR2 as ANQGSEA. The CDR3 has 16 residues. V lost 0 bases and J 0 bases, leaving 12 bases between the germline ends. CDR3 protein: CSVEDKDSSSYNEQFF. DNA for the CDR3: TGCAGCGTTGAAGATAAGGATTCTAGCTCCTACAATGAGCAGTTCTTC.

The chain joins TRBV7-3 to TRBJ1-2, with a tentative D call TRBD1 (6 bases). Deletions cut 5 bases from V and 3 bases from J, with 16 bases between. The CDR3 totals 15 residues. The germline V gene has CDR1 SGHTA and CDR2 FQGTGA. The chain's CDR3 is CASSPTGKADYGYTF. CDR3 in DNA: TGTGCCAGCAGCCCTACAGGGAAAGCGGACTATGGCTACACCTTC.

The J gene is TRBJ2-1, the V gene TRBV5-6; TRBD1 aligns across 10 bases. This CDR3 is 16 amino acids long. The V gene's germline CDR1 is SGHDT and CDR2 YYEEEE. The V gene end was trimmed by 4 bases and the J gene end by 2 bases; junction bases not matched to a gene: 6. Written as DNA, the CDR3 is TGTGCCAGCAGCCGTACCGGGACAGGGGCCTACAATGAGCAGTTCTTC. Its protein product is CASSRTGTGAYNEQFF.

The chain uses TRBV7-9 and TRBJ1-2, with D maybe TRBD1 (6 bases). V was shortened by 0 bases and J by 8 bases, with 25 bases between the two germline ends. This CDR3 is 18 amino acids long. From germline, CDR1 is SEHNR and CDR2 FQNEAQ (reference sequence). The CDR3 DNA reads TGTGCCAGCAGCTTAGCGGGGACATCAGGGAGTTTTGGATCGGGCTACACCTTC. It encodes CASSLAGTSGSFGSGYTF.

This clone was observed a handful of times. This sequence joins TRBV28 and TRBJ2-1; the match to TRBD2 covers 8 bases. The trim removed 4 bases at V and 8 bases at J, leaving 13 bases unmatched. CDR3 length: 16 amino acids. The V gene's germline CDR1 is MDHEN and CDR2 SYDVKM. This CDR3 is CASSSSKAGENYEQFF. DNA for the CDR3: TGTGCCAGCAGTTCCTCGAAAGCGGGAGAGAACTATGAGCAGTTCTTC.

The chain links TRBV7-9 to TRBJ2-1; 7 nucleotides line up with TRBD1. With 3 bases clipped from V and 8 bases from J, the junction kept 7 bases outside the gene matches. The CDR3 consists of 14 residues. Germline CDR1 and CDR2: SEHNR and FQNEAQ (reference sequence). The CDR3 loop reads CASSFMGQSHEQFF. CDR3 bases: TGTGCCAGCAGCTTCATGGGACAGTCCCATGAGCAGTTCTTC.

The chain links TRBV3-1 (or the pseudogene TRBV3-2) to TRBJ1-1; possible D gene TRBD1, 6 bases. Germline V gives CDR1 LGHDT, CDR2 YNNKEL (reference sequence). This CDR3 is built from 14 residues. V gave up 1 base and J gave up 6 bases, with 12 bases separating them. CDR3 DNA: TGTGCCAGCAGCCAAGTTGGGGGCTACCCTGAAGCTTTCTTT. It is translated as CASSQVGGYPEAFF.

The J gene is TRBJ2-5, the V gene TRBV5-6; 11 bases agree with TRBD2. Germline loops: CDR1 SGHDT, CDR2 YYEEEE. CDR3 length: 14 amino acids. Trimming cost V 7 bases and J 4 bases; bases outside gene matches: 6. The CDR3 is CASGQLAGVETQYF. DNA of the CDR3: TGTGCCAGCGGCCAACTAGCGGGAGTAGAGACCCAGTACTTC.

The rearrangement links TRBV18 to TRBJ1-1, with a possible D match to TRBD1 (6 bases). In germline, CDR1 is KGHSH, CDR2 LQKENI. This CDR3 spans 15 amino acids. Trimming left V 4 bases short and J 1 base short, with 13 bases between. CDR3 in DNA: TGTGCCAGCTCACAGGAGCAGGGGAAGAACACTGAAGCTTTCTTT. This codes for CASSQEQGKNTEAFF.

The chain combines TRBV2 with TRBJ1-6; D unclear. V lost 4 bases and J 9 bases, leaving 10 bases between the germline ends. CDR1 SNHLY and CDR2 FYNNEI come from the germline V gene. The CDR3 consists of 13 residues. This CDR3 reads CASSGEEGSPLHF. The CDR3 region has the DNA TGTGCCAGCAGTGGGGAAGAGGGTTCACCCCTCCACTTT.

This clone was seen more than once but under ten times. The junction departs from germline at one end; a sequencing error may be responsible. The genes are TRBV10-3 and TRBJ1-2; 8 nucleotides agree with TRBD1. CDR1 is ENHRY, CDR2 SYGVKD, per germline. The CDR3 is 14 amino acids. The CDR3 loop reads CAIERAGGDYGYTF. The CDR3 DNA sequence: TGTGCCATCGAGAGGGCAGGGGGCGACTACGGCTACACCTTC.

The rearrangement uses TRBV6-5 and TRBJ1-3; D is ambiguous. The CDR3 extends over 16 amino acids. Between the trimmed V and J ends, which lost 4 bases and 0 bases, there was a span of 13 bases. CDR1 is MNHEY, CDR2 SVGAGI, per germline. The CDR3 region has the DNA TGTGCCAGCAGTTTAGCCCTACCTACCTCTGGAAACACCATATATTTT. As protein: CASSLALPTSGNTIYF.

V and J are TRBV20-1 and TRBJ2-2; a weak D match, TRBD1 (6 bases). CDR1 and CDR2 from the germline V gene are DFQATT and SNEGSKA (reference sequence). V gave up 3 bases and J gave up 1 base, with 12 bases separating them. CDR3 length equals 15 residues. The CDR3 protein is CSASRARGNTGELFF. The CDR3 region has the DNA TGCAGTGCTAGTCGTGCCAGGGGGAACACCGGGGAGCTGTTTTTT.

The V and J genes are TRBV5-1 and TRBJ2-3; 8 nucleotides align to TRBD1. Per germline, CDR1 SGHRS and CDR2 YFSETQ. The CDR3 consists of 14 residues. J lost 2 bases, V lost 4 bases, and 3 bases had no gene match. The CDR3 DNA sequence: TGCGCCAGCAGCGCGGGACAGGTCACAGATACGCAGTATTTT. Protein sequence: CASSAGQVTDTQYF.